Listed below are T cell receptor beta chains from one sample, sequenced in a study of regulatory T cells in long-lasting Graves disease. Each CDR3 protein gets one entry after TCRdb re-called the multiplex PCR reads with MiXCR. The sample has about 330,000 distinct CDR3 sequences, 15% to 20% seen once; the top ten hold just over 20%. These sequences were also reported in another study, on T cells in Graves' hyperthyroidism and ophthalmopathy.

Sequencing used peripheral blood mononuclear cells (PBMCs), obtained at new diagnosis, from a patient treated with antithyroid drugs. The source is a woman aged 18-29 years with Graves disease. The CDR3 runs from the conserved cysteine through the conserved F or W. Fields, in order: D gene, J gene, clone size, V gene, CDR3 DNA, CDR3 protein. The D gene is left open where the match is weak. Clone size, where shown, is once, few, many, or a class for clones that have expanded.

d_gene: TRBD2
j_gene: TRBJ2-7
abundance: many
v_gene: TRBV10-3
CDR3nt: TGTGCCATCAGTGTCGGGACTAGCGGTTCCTACGAGCAGTACTTC
CDR3aa: CAISVGTSGSYEQYF

d_gene: .
j_gene: TRBJ1-6
abundance: many
v_gene: TRBV20-1
CDR3nt: TGCAGTGCTAGAGATCGGGGGGGCCTAAACTATAATTCACCCCTCCACTTT
CDR3aa: CSARDRGGLNYNSPLHF

d_gene: .
j_gene: TRBJ2-7
abundance: few
v_gene: TRBV4-1
CDR3nt: TGCGCCAGCAGCCCGGACCGTCGATGGGGGCAGTACTTC
CDR3aa: CASSPDRRWGQYF

d_gene: TRBD1
j_gene: TRBJ2-7
abundance: many
v_gene: TRBV30
CDR3nt: TGTGCCTGGGGGACAGGGGCTCGGTACGAGCAGTACTTC
CDR3aa: CAWGTGARYEQYF

d_gene: TRBD1
j_gene: TRBJ2-5
abundance: many
v_gene: TRBV2
CDR3nt: TGTGCCAGCGGACAGGGAGAGACCCAGTACTTC
CDR3aa: CASGQGETQYF

d_gene: TRBD1
j_gene: TRBJ1-3
abundance: .
v_gene: TRBV7-3
CDR3nt: TGTGCCAGCAGCACTACGGGACAGGCGGGAAACACCATATATTTT
CDR3aa: CASSTTGQAGNTIYF

d_gene: TRBD1
j_gene: TRBJ1-5
abundance: .
v_gene: TRBV19
CDR3nt: TGTGCCAGTAATAGATGGACAGGGGGCCAAGAACAGCCCCAGCATTTT
CDR3aa: CASNRWTGGQEQPQHF

d_gene: .
j_gene: TRBJ1-3
abundance: .
v_gene: TRBV5-6
CDR3nt: TGTGCCAGCAGCTTGCGGCGCACCATATATTTT
CDR3aa: CASSLRRTIYF

d_gene: .
j_gene: TRBJ1-5
abundance: .
v_gene: TRBV7-3
CDR3nt: TGTGCCAGCACCAAACCCAAAGGCAGGGGCAATCAGCCCCAGCATTTT
CDR3aa: CASTKPKGRGNQPQHF

d_gene: TRBD2
j_gene: TRBJ2-1
abundance: .
v_gene: TRBV5-1
CDR3nt: TGCGCCAGCAGCTTGACGGCTAGCGGGGCGGGAGTCAATGAGCAGTTCTTC
CDR3aa: CASSLTASGAGVNEQFF

d_gene: .
j_gene: TRBJ2-1
abundance: many
v_gene: TRBV30
CDR3nt: TGTGCCTGGACTCGCGGGGAGAAGTACAATGAGCAGTTCTTC
CDR3aa: CAWTRGEKYNEQFF

d_gene: TRBD2
j_gene: TRBJ2-3
abundance: many
v_gene: TRBV7-9
CDR3nt: TGTGCCAGCAGTGTAGCGGGAGGGCCGGATACGCAGTATTTT
CDR3aa: CASSVAGGPDTQYF

d_gene: TRBD2
j_gene: TRBJ2-3
abundance: many
v_gene: TRBV6-5
CDR3nt: TGTGCCAGCAGTTACAGCGGGGGGGCAAGTGATACGCAGTATTTT
CDR3aa: CASSYSGGASDTQYF

d_gene: TRBD2
j_gene: TRBJ2-7
abundance: .
v_gene: TRBV4-1
CDR3nt: TGCGCCAGCGCCCCGATCCCGGGAGGTTCCTACGAGCAGTACTTC
CDR3aa: CASAPIPGGSYEQYF

d_gene: TRBD1
j_gene: TRBJ2-4
abundance: few
v_gene: TRBV7-9
CDR3nt: TGTGCCAGCAGCTTAGGGGGACAGGGTCGCAACATTCAGTACTTC
CDR3aa: CASSLGGQGRNIQYF

d_gene: .
j_gene: TRBJ1-2
abundance: .
v_gene: TRBV27
CDR3nt: TGTGCCAGCAGCTCGACCGGGTTTATCTATGGCTACACCTTC
CDR3aa: CASSSTGFIYGYTF

d_gene: TRBD1
j_gene: TRBJ2-5
abundance: .
v_gene: TRBV28
CDR3nt: TGTGCCAGCAGCCCGGAGGGGGGGGACAGGGAAGAGACCCAGTACTTC
CDR3aa: CASSPEGGDREETQYF

d_gene: .
j_gene: TRBJ2-3
abundance: many
v_gene: TRBV7-3
CDR3nt: TGTGCCAGCAGCTTATCTAAGGACACAGATACGCAGTATTTT
CDR3aa: CASSLSKDTDTQYF

d_gene: .
j_gene: TRBJ2-7
abundance: .
v_gene: TRBV3-1
CDR3nt: TGTGCCAGCAGCCAAGACTTAGGGATTGTGGAGCAGTACTTC
CDR3aa: CASSQDLGIVEQYF

d_gene: .
j_gene: TRBJ2-1
abundance: many
v_gene: TRBV6-1
CDR3nt: TGTGCCAGCAAGTACAGGGGTTCGGGTATTTGGGGGGGCGGAGAGGATGAGCAGTTCTTC
CDR3aa: CASKYRGSGIWGGGEDEQFF

d_gene: .
j_gene: TRBJ2-7
abundance: many
v_gene: TRBV5-6
CDR3nt: TGTGCCAGCAGCTCCGATCTCTACTACGAGCAGTACTTC
CDR3aa: CASSSDLYYEQYF

d_gene: .
j_gene: TRBJ2-1
abundance: few
v_gene: TRBV29-1
CDR3nt: TGCAGCGTCTCTCGTAATGAGCAGTTCTTC
CDR3aa: CSVSRNEQFF

d_gene: .
j_gene: TRBJ1-1
abundance: many
v_gene: TRBV28
CDR3nt: TGTGCCAGCAGTTTCGGCAGGGATCACACTGAAGCTTTCTTT
CDR3aa: CASSFGRDHTEAFF

d_gene: .
j_gene: TRBJ2-7
abundance: .
v_gene: TRBV20-1
CDR3nt: TGCAGTGCTAGAGAGGTTTGGGGTACCTACGAGCAGTACTTC
CDR3aa: CSAREVWGTYEQYF

d_gene: TRBD1
j_gene: TRBJ1-1
abundance: many
v_gene: TRBV4-2
CDR3nt: TGTGCCAGCAGCCAGGGGTTGAGTCTGGGGGACAGGGGGTTTCTGGACACTGAAGCTTTCTTT
CDR3aa: CASSQGLSLGDRGFLDTEAFF

d_gene: .
j_gene: TRBJ2-5
abundance: few
v_gene: TRBV7-2
CDR3nt: TGTGCCAGCAGCTTGGGTGGGGGACTCGGGGAGACCCAGTACTTC
CDR3aa: CASSLGGGLGETQYF

d_gene: TRBD2
j_gene: TRBJ2-1
abundance: many
v_gene: TRBV28
CDR3nt: TGTGCCAGCAGTTCCCCCGGGGGCGGGGGGGACTACAATGAGCAGTTCTTC
CDR3aa: CASSSPGGGGDYNEQFF

d_gene: .
j_gene: TRBJ2-7
abundance: many
v_gene: TRBV28
CDR3nt: TGTGCCAGCAGTTTTGGGTGGGATGTCGAGCAGTACTTC
CDR3aa: CASSFGWDVEQYF

d_gene: .
j_gene: TRBJ2-1
abundance: .
v_gene: TRBV6-1
CDR3nt: TGTGCCAGCAGTGAGGGGGGCATTGAGCAGTTCTTC
CDR3aa: CASSEGGIEQFF

d_gene: .
j_gene: TRBJ2-1
abundance: few
v_gene: TRBV6-2/TRBV6-3
CDR3nt: TGTGCCAGCAGTTGGCGTAGCGGCCCATACAATGAGCAGTTCTTC
CDR3aa: CASSWRSGPYNEQFF

d_gene: .
j_gene: TRBJ2-1
abundance: many
v_gene: TRBV5-1
CDR3nt: TGCGCCAGCAGTATATACTCCAATGAGCAGTTCTTC
CDR3aa: CASSIYSNEQFF

d_gene: .
j_gene: TRBJ2-3
abundance: many
v_gene: TRBV28
CDR3nt: TGTGCCAGCAGTTTACGGCGGGAAACAGATACGCAGTATTTT
CDR3aa: CASSLRRETDTQYF

d_gene: .
j_gene: TRBJ1-5
abundance: few
v_gene: TRBV6-1
CDR3nt: TGTGCCAGCAGTGTGCAGGGAAACCAGCCCCAGCATTTT
CDR3aa: CASSVQGNQPQHF

d_gene: .
j_gene: TRBJ2-7
abundance: .
v_gene: TRBV3-1
CDR3nt: TGTGCCAGCAGCCAAGATTGGGCCCCGGAGTTGGACGAGCAGTACTTC
CDR3aa: CASSQDWAPELDEQYF

d_gene: TRBD1
j_gene: TRBJ2-7
abundance: many
v_gene: TRBV5-6
CDR3nt: TGTGCCAGCAGCCGAAACCGGGACAGGGCTTACGAGCAGTACTTC
CDR3aa: CASSRNRDRAYEQYF

d_gene: .
j_gene: TRBJ1-2
abundance: few
v_gene: TRBV5-1
CDR3nt: TGCGCCAGCAGCCCCTCACAGGGAGCCTATGGCTACACCTTC
CDR3aa: CASSPSQGAYGYTF

d_gene: TRBD2
j_gene: TRBJ2-1
abundance: many
v_gene: TRBV29-1
CDR3nt: TGCAGCGTAGCCGGGACTAGCGGGAACTCCTACAATGAGCAGTTCTTC
CDR3aa: CSVAGTSGNSYNEQFF

d_gene: .
j_gene: TRBJ1-2
abundance: many
v_gene: TRBV5-1
CDR3nt: TGCGCCAGCAGCTTGGAGCCGGGTGGTCAGAGCTATGGCTACACCTTC
CDR3aa: CASSLEPGGQSYGYTF

d_gene: TRBD2
j_gene: TRBJ2-1
abundance: many
v_gene: TRBV2
CDR3nt: TGTGCCAGCAGTGAACCCCGAGCTAGCGGCACGACCCCAAGTTACAATGAGCAGTTCTTC
CDR3aa: CASSEPRASGTTPSYNEQFF

d_gene: .
j_gene: TRBJ1-1
abundance: few
v_gene: TRBV6-2/TRBV6-3
CDR3nt: TGTGCCAGCAGTTACTCTGGTCTTAGATGGACTGAAGCTTCCTTT
CDR3aa: CASSYSGLRWTEASF

d_gene: .
j_gene: TRBJ2-2
abundance: few
v_gene: TRBV28
CDR3nt: TGTGCCAGCAGCCGCCCAGGCGGGTCGGAAGGCGGGGAGCTGTTTTTT
CDR3aa: CASSRPGGSEGGELFF

d_gene: .
j_gene: TRBJ2-1
abundance: many
v_gene: TRBV28
CDR3nt: TGTGCCAGCAGTTTAAGAGGGTACACACAGCGGGCCGGCTCCTACAATGAGCAGTTCTTC
CDR3aa: CASSLRGYTQRAGSYNEQFF